What follows is one T cell receptor (beta chain) and its context. Libraries were prepared by immunoSEQ multiplex PCR; TCRdb keeps only in-frame clonotypes and omits some of them. The table records 160,000 or so clones, around 80% of them present only once. This record comes from a study of blood T cell repertoires in COVID-19. V was pared by 6 bases and J by 5 bases, with 11 bases of the junction left unmatched. Germline CDR1 is MDHEN and CDR2 is SYDVKM. CDR3 length: 17 residues. Sequencing was performed on peripheral blood. The rearrangement uses TRBV28 and TRBJ2-1; 12 bases are a match to TRBD2. The TCR comes from an elderly woman with acute or convalescent COVID-19. The DNA for the CDR3 is TGTGCCAGCAGCTCCTCTCTAGGACTAGCGGGACACAATGAGCAGTTCTTC. It codes for CASSSSLGLAGHNEQFF. Full variable domain (missing parts from reference TRBV28 and TRBJ2-1): DVKVTQSSRYLVKRTGEKVFLECVQDMDHENMFWYRQDPGLGLRLIYFSYDVKMKEKGDIPEGYSVSREKKERFSLILESASTNQTSMYLCASSSSLGLAGHNEQFFGPGTRLTVL.